This entry lists 14 T cell receptor beta chains sequenced from one sample in a study of control samples from healthy donors and cancer patients. Sequenced by immunoSEQ multiplex PCR; TCRdb stores in-frame clones only, minus some. The sample comprises about 84,000 clones, roughly 84% of which are singletons, and approximately 10% rests with the top ten. The sample taken for sequencing was PBMCs. The source of these receptors is a man between 60 and 75 years old with head and neck cancer.

This clone was seen more than once but under ten times. The chain couples TRBV7-8 to TRBJ2-7; TRBD1 is a possible D gene (6 bases). The CDR3 contains 15 residues. CDR1 is SGHVS, CDR2 FQNEAQ, per germline. V was shortened by 7 bases and J by 0 bases, with 16 bases between the two germline ends. CDR3 DNA: TGTGCCAGCACCTCAACCAGGGGTTTCTCCTACGAGCAGTACTTC. It codes for CASTSTRGFSYEQYF. Using reference TRBV7-8 and TRBJ2-7 for the parts outside the CDR3, the full variable domain is GAGVSQSPRYKVAKRGQDVALRCDPISGHVSLFWYQQALGQGPEFLTYFQNEAQLDKSGLPSDRFFAERPEGSVSTLKIQRTQQEDSAVYLCASTSTRGFSYEQYFGPGTRLTVT.

The genes are TRBV5-4 and TRBJ1-1; the D gene is possibly TRBD1 (6 bases). V lost 0 bases and J lost 4, with 13 bases in between. Germline values: CDR1 SGHNT, CDR2 YYREEE (reference sequence). The CDR3 runs 15 residues. CDR3 DNA: TGTGCCAGCAGCTTGGCACAGGGAAGGGGCACTGAAGCTTTCTTT. This encodes CASSLAQGRGTEAFF.

The chain recombines TRBV5-8 with TRBJ2-7; D gene unclear. Germline-derived CDR1 and CDR2 are SGHTS and YDEGEE. V dropped 3 bases and J dropped 2 bases, with 9 bases sitting between them. The CDR3 sequence is 13 residues long. CDR3 protein: CASSSRAAYEQYF. CDR3 coding DNA: TGTGCCAGCAGCTCCCGGGCCGCCTACGAGCAGTACTTC.

The chain couples TRBV24-1 to TRBJ2-1, with a weak D call TRBD1 (6 bases). This CDR3 is built from 13 residues. V was clipped by 4 bases and J by 4 bases, with 7 bases between them. Germline CDR1 is KGHDR and CDR2 is SFDVKD. The CDR3 reads CATSDGTYNEQFF. For the CDR3, the DNA is TGTGCCACCAGTGACGGGACATACAATGAGCAGTTCTTC.

The V gene is TRBV7-8, the J gene TRBJ2-1; D gene unclear. Germline CDR1 reads SGHVS; CDR2 reads FQNEAQ. V dropped 1 base and J dropped 0 bases, with 7 bases sitting between them. This CDR3 has 15 amino acids. The CDR3 spells CASSLDTGSYNEQFF. For the CDR3, the DNA is TGTGCCAGCAGCTTAGACACCGGCTCCTACAATGAGCAGTTCTTC. The full variable domain, rest sourced from reference TRBV7-8 and TRBJ2-1, is GAGVSQSPRYKVAKRGQDVALRCDPISGHVSLFWYQQALGQGPEFLTYFQNEAQLDKSGLPSDRFFAERPEGSVSTLKIQRTQQEDSAVYLCASSLDTGSYNEQFFGPGTRLTVL.

The V gene is TRBV6-5, the J gene TRBJ1-5; the D gene is possibly TRBD1 (5 bases). Trimming cost V 5 bases and J 5 bases, with 13 bases left between them. CDR1 and CDR2 (germline): MNHEY, SVGAGI. The CDR3 length is 14 residues. This chain's CDR3 is CASSRGGPHQPQHF. The CDR3 region has the DNA TGTGCCAGCAGTAGGGGAGGGCCCCATCAGCCCCAGCATTTT.

Points on this clone: The identical CDR3 is also encoded by other nucleotide sequences in the sample. The rearrangement joins TRBV3-1 (or the pseudogene TRBV3-2) to TRBJ1-6; D ambiguous. This CDR3 contains 13 residues. Germline V gives CDR1 LGHDT, CDR2 YNNKEL (reference sequence). V gave up 0 bases and J gave up 8 bases, with 5 bases separating them. The CDR3 sequence is CASSQDMDSPLHF. CDR3 bases: TGTGCCAGCAGCCAAGATATGGATTCACCCCTCCACTTT.

This rearrangement joins TRBV15 to TRBJ1-4; D is perhaps TRBD1 (5 bases). Trimming removed 0 bases at V and 10 bases at J, with 15 bases between. CDR3 length: 15 amino acids. The germline gives CDR1 LNHNV, CDR2 YYDKDF (reference sequence). In nucleotides, the CDR3 is TGTGCCACCAGCAGAGATGGCCAGGGCACAGGAAAACTGTTTTTT. Encoded protein: CATSRDGQGTGKLFF.

In its sample, this clone was seen a few times. The V gene is TRBV5-1, the J gene TRBJ2-7; 13 bases match TRBD2. CDR3 length: 18 amino acids. Germline V gene sequence: CDR1 SGHRS, CDR2 YFSETQ. J gave up 3 bases and V 0 bases, and 9 bases lay outside the gene matches. CDR3 DNA: TGCGCCAGCAGCTTGGGGAGGACTAGCGGGAGCTATAGCTACGAGCAGTACTTC. Encoded protein: CASSLGRTSGSYSYEQYF.

The V gene is TRBV18, the J gene TRBJ2-5; D is undetermined. From germline, CDR1 is KGHSH and CDR2 LQKENI. This CDR3 is 13 amino acids long. The V and J ends lost 3 bases and 5 bases respectively, with 10 bases between them. In DNA form, the CDR3 reads TGTGCCAGCTCACCTTATGGCGATGAGACCCAGTACTTC. This translates into CASSPYGDETQYF.

The chain employs TRBV27 and TRBJ1-2; maybe TRBD1 (5 bases). V was trimmed by 3 bases and J by 4 bases, leaving 9 bases between them. This CDR3 spans 13 amino acids. CDR1 MNHEY and CDR2 SMNVEV come from the germline V gene (reference sequence). DNA of the CDR3: TGTGCCAGCAGTTTCAGGGATGGCTATGGCTACACCTTC. Amino acids: CASSFRDGYGYTF.

This chain connects TRBV5-1 to TRBJ2-7; 7 bases match TRBD1. This CDR3 has 17 residues. The trim removed 3 bases at V and 0 bases at J, leaving 12 bases unmatched. Germline V lookup: CDR1 SGHRS, CDR2 YFSETQ. The CDR3 spells CASSYLPGTADSYEQYF. The CDR3 region has the DNA TGCGCCAGCAGCTACTTACCCGGGACAGCCGACTCCTACGAGCAGTACTTC.

Comments on this clone: The germline gene is not matched at one end of the junction; a read error may be the cause. The V and J genes are TRBV4-2 and TRBJ1-2; D perhaps matches TRBD1 (5 bases). The CDR3 sequence is 15 residues long. CDR1 and CDR2 (germline): LGHNA, YNFKEQ. CDR3: CASSQVSGVSYGYIF. CDR3 sequence (DNA): TGTGCCAGCAGCCAAGTCTCGGGGGTTAGCTATGGCTACATCTTC.

This clone was seen a few times. V and J are TRBV14 and TRBJ2-7; D is undetermined. V lost 4 bases, J lost 4 bases, and 20 bases lay in between. The CDR3 length is 16 residues. Germline V gene sequence: CDR1 SGHDN, CDR2 FVKESK. In DNA, the CDR3 is TGTGCCAGCAGCCCGCTTGGACGAACACTTAGATACGAGCAGTACTTC. Its translation is CASSPLGRTLRYEQYF.